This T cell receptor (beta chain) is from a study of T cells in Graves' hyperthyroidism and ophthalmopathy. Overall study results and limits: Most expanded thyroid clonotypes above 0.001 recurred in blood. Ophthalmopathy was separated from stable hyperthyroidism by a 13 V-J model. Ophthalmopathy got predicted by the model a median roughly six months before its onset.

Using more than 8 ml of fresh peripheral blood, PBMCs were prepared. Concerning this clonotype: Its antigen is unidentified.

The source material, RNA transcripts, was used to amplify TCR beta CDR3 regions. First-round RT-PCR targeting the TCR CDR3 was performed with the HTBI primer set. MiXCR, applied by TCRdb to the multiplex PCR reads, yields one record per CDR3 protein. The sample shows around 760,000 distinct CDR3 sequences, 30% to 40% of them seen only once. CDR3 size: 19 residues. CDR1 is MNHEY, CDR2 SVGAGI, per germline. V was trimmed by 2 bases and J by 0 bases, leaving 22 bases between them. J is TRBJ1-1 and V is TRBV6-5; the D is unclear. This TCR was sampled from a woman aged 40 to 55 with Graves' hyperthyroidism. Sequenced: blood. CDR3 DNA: TGTGCCAGCAGTTACGTAGCCGGGAGCCTAGAACTAATGAACACTGAAGCTTTCTTT. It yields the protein CASSYVAGSLELMNTEAFF.